This passage covers 2 T cell receptor beta chains from one sample sequenced in a study of blood T cell repertoires in COVID-19 (dated by TCRdb to the early 2020s). Library method: the immunoSEQ multiplex PCR assay. Not all clones reach the TCRdb copy of this immuneACCESS table, which keeps in-frame sequences only. Checked studies attribute under half of the gap to unresolved V genes and leave the rest unexplained. Recorded for this sample are over 250,000 clones; more than 70% of them occurred a single time. The top ten clones comprise 2% to 2.5% of the sample. The sample was PBMCs or T cells enriched from blood (not recorded which). All receptors derive from a woman aged 55-69 years in a cohort exposed to, infected with or recovered from COVID-19 (not recorded which).

The V gene is TRBV9, the J gene TRBJ2-1; TRBD2 might be the D (5 bases). This CDR3 has 15 amino acids. V lost 4 bases and J lost 0, with 11 bases in between. Germline loops: CDR1 SGDLS, CDR2 YYNGEE. As DNA, the CDR3 is TGTGCCAGCAGCCGCGGGTGGAGCTCCTACAATGAGCAGTTCTTC. Amino acids: CASSRGWSSYNEQFF.

V and J are TRBV28 and TRBJ2-7; 12 bases map to TRBD2. The germline V gene encodes CDR1 MDHEN and CDR2 SYDVKM. CDR3 size: 14 residues. V shed 5 bases and J 4 bases; nucleotides not matched to a gene: 3. The CDR3 sequence is CASSRLAGVYEQYF. The DNA for the CDR3 is TGTGCCAGCAGTAGACTAGCGGGAGTATACGAGCAGTACTTC.